This TCR beta chain was sequenced during a study of long-term antiretroviral therapy in people with HIV. Findings of the study overall: The clones with expansion before ART were dominant in the repertoire at all time points. Post-ART, diversity grew, though it stayed under transplant donor control levels.

This clone was detected only a few times. Its antigen is undetermined. V was shortened by 6 bases and J by 7 bases, with 15 bases between the two germline ends. The CDR3 totals 13 residues. CDR1 is SNHLY and CDR2 is FYNNEI in the germline V gene. Researchers ran immunoSEQ v3.0 at survey level. Using immunoSEQ multiplex PCR, the repertoire was profiled, and TCRdb retains in-frame clones only, with some absent. The sample records approximately 39,000 clones, roughly 76% being singletons. The input for sequencing was unsorted PBMCs, taken 1.5 years after starting antiretroviral therapy. The chain combines TRBV2 with TRBJ1-1; a possible D gene is TRBD1 (6 bases). The receptor was derived from a man younger than 35 with HIV. The CDR3 nucleotides are TGTGCCAGCAGGTCTACCGGACAGCTTGAAGCTTTCTTT. Its protein is CASRSTGQLEAFF.